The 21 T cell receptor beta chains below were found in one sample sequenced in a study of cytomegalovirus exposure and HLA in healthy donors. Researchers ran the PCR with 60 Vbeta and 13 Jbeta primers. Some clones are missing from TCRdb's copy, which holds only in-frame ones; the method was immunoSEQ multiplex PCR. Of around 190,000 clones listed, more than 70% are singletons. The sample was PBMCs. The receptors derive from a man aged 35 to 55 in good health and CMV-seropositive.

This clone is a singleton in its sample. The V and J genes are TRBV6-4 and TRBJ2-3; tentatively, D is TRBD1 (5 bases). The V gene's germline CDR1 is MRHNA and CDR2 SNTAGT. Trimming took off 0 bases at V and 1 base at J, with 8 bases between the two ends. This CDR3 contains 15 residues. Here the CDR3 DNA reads TGTGCCAGCAGTGACTCAGTAGGGGGCACAGATACGCAGTATTTT. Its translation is CASSDSVGGTDTQYF.

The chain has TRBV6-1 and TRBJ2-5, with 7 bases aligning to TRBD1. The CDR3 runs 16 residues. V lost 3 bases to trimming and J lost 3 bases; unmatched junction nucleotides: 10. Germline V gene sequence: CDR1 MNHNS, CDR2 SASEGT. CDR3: CASSEVWTGGKETQYF. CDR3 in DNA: TGTGCCAGCAGTGAGGTCTGGACAGGAGGAAAAGAGACCCAGTACTTC.

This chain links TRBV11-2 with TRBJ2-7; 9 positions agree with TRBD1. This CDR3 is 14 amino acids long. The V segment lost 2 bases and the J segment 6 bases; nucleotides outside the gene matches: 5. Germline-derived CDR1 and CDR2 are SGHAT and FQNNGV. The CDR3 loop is CASSLSQGASEQYF. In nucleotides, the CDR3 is TGTGCCAGCAGCTTATCACAGGGGGCCAGCGAGCAGTACTTC.

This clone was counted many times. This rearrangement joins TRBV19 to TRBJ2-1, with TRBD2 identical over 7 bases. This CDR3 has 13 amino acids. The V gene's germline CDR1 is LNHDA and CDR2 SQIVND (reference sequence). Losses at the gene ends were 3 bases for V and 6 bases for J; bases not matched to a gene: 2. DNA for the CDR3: TGTGCCAGTAGTATGACTAGCCGCAATGAGCAGTTCTTC. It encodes CASSMTSRNEQFF.

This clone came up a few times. The CDR3 loop reads CASSSQGGANTEAFF. CDR3 nucleotide sequence: TGTGCCAGCAGCTCCCAGGGAGGGGCGAACACTGAAGCTTTCTTT. V usage is TRBV7-9 and J usage is TRBJ1-1, with D possibly being TRBD1 (5 bases). V was clipped by 4 bases and J by 1 base, with 13 bases between them. The germline CDR1 and CDR2 sequences are SEHNR and FQNEAQ (reference sequence). The CDR3 totals 15 residues.

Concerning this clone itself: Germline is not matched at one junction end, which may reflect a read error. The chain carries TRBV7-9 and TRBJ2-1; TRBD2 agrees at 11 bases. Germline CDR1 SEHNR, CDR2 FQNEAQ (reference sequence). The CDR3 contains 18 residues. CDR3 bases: TGTTCCAGCAGCCGGTGGGGACTAGCGGAACACTCCTACAATGAGCAGTTCTTC. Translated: CSSSRWGLAEHSYNEQFF.

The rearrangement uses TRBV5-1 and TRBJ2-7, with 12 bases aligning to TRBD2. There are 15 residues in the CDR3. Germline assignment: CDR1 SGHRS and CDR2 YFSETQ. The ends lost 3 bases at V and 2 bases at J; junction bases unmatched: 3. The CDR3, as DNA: TGCGCCAGCAGCTCTGGACTAGCGGGAACCTACGAGCAGTACTTC. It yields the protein CASSSGLAGTYEQYF.

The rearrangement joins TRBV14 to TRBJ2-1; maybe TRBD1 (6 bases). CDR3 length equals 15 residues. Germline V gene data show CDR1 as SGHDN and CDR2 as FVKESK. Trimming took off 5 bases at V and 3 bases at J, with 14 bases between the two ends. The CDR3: CASSSDRAHYNEQFF. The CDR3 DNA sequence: TGTGCCAGCAGCTCGGACAGAGCACACTACAATGAGCAGTTCTTC. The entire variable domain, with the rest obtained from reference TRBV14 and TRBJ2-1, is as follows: EAGVTQFPSHSVIEKGQTVTLRCDPISGHDNLYWYRRVMGKEIKFLLHFVKESKQDESGMPNNRFLAERTGGTYSTLKVQPAELEDSGVYFCASSSDRAHYNEQFFGPGTRLTVL.

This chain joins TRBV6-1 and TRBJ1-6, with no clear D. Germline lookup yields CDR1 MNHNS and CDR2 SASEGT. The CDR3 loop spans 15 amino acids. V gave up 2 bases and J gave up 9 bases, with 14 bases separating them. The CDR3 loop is CASSETPGMVSPLHF. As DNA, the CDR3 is TGTGCCAGCAGTGAAACCCCGGGGATGGTTTCACCCCTCCACTTT.

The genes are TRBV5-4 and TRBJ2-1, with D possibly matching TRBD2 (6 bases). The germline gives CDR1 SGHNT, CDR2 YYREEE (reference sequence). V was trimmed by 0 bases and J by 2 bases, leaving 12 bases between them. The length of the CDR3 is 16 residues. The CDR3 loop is CASSLAFGSPYNEQFF. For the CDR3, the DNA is TGTGCCAGCAGCTTGGCCTTCGGGAGCCCCTACAATGAGCAGTTCTTC.

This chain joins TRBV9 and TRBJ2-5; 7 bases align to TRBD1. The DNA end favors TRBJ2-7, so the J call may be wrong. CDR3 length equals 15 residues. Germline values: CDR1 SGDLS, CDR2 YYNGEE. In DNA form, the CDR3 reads TGTGCCAGCAGCGCCAATCACAGGGGTTCCTACGAGCAGTACTTC. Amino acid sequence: CASSANHRGSYEQYF.

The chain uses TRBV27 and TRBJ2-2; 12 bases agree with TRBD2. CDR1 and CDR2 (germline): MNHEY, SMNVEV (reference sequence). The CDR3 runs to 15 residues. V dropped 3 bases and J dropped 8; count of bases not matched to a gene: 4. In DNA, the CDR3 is TGTGCCAGCAGTTTGACTAGCGGGAGCTCGGGGGAGCTGTTTTTT. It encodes CASSLTSGSSGELFF.

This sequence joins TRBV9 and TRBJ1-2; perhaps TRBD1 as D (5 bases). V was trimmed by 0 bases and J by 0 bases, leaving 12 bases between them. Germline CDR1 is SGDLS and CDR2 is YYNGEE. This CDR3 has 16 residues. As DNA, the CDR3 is TGTGCCAGCAGCGTAGGCGGGGGGGGTCCTAACTATGGCTACACCTTC. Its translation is CASSVGGGGPNYGYTF.

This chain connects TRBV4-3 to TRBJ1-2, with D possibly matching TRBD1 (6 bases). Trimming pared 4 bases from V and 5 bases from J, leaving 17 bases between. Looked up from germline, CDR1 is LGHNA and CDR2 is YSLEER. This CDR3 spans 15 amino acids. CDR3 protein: CASSPGTLSPYGYTF. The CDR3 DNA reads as TGCGCCAGCAGCCCCGGGACACTGAGCCCATATGGCTACACCTTC.

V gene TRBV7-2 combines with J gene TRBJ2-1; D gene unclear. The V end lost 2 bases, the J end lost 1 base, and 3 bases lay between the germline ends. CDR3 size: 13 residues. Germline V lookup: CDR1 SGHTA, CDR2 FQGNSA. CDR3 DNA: TGTGCCAGCAGCTTAACATCCTACAATGAGCAGTTCTTC. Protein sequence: CASSLTSYNEQFF. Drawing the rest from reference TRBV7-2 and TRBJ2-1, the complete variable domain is GAGVSQSPSNKVTEKGKDVELRCDPISGHTALYWYRQSLGQGLEFLIYFQGNSAPDKSGLPSDRFSAERTGGSVSTLTIQRTQQEDSAVYLCASSLTSYNEQFFGPGTRLTVL.

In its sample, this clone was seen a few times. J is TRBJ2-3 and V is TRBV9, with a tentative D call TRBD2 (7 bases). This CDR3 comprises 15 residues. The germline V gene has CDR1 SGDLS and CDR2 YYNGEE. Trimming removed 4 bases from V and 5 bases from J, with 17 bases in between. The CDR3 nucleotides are TGTGCCAGCAGCTGGGGGGGCGGTTCCGTAGATACGCAGTATTTT. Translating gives CASSWGGGSVDTQYF.

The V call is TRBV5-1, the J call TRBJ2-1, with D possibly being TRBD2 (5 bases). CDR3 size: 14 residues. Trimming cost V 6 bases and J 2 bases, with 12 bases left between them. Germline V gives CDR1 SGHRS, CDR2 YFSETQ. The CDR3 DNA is TGCGCCAGCAAGAGGGCGGATACCTACAATGAGCAGTTCTTC. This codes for CASKRADTYNEQFF.

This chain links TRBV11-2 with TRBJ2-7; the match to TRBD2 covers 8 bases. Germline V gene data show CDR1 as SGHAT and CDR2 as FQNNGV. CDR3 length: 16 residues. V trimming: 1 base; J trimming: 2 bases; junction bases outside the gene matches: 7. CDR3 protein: CASSLGGSGGPYEQYF. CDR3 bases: TGTGCCAGCAGCTTAGGGGGATCGGGGGGGCCCTACGAGCAGTACTTC.

DNA of the CDR3: TGTGCCAGCAGCCCTCGGGGGAATCAGCCCCAGCATTTT. This encodes CASSPRGNQPQHF. The gene calls are TRBV7-2 and TRBJ1-5; D may be TRBD1 (5 bases). The CDR3 loop spans 13 amino acids. The germline CDR1 and CDR2 sequences are SGHTA and FQGNSA. V shed 5 bases and J shed 4 bases, with 9 bases lying between them.

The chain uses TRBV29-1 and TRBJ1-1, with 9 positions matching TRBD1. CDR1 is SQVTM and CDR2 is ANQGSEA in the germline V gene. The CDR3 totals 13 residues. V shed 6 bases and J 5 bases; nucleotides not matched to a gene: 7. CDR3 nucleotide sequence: TGCAGCGTACCGGGACAGGGAAGTACTGAAGCTTTCTTT. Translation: CSVPGQGSTEAFF.

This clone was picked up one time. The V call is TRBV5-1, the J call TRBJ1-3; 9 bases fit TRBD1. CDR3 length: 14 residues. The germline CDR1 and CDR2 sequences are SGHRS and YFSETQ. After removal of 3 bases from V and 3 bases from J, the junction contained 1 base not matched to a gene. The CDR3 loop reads CASSSTGGGNTIYF. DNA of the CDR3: TGCGCCAGCAGCTCGACAGGGGGTGGAAACACCATATATTTT.